This TCR beta chain was retrieved from a study of cytomegalovirus exposure and HLA in healthy donors. Whole-study findings and limits: As was reported, the classifier diagnosed cytomegalovirus status with high specificity and sensitivity.

Amplification used 60 Vbeta primers and 13 Jbeta primers. Profiling relied on immunoSEQ multiplex PCR, and the TCRdb table lists in-frame clones only, not all of them. The sample contains tens of thousands of clones, over 70% of which appear only once. A remark on this clone: The antigen is unknown.

The CDR3 loop spans 13 amino acids. The germline CDR1 and CDR2 sequences are MNHNY and SVGAGI (reference sequence). Trimming stripped 6 bases from V and 9 bases from J, with 15 bases between. The sequenced material came from PBMCs. V gene TRBV6-6 combines with J gene TRBJ2-4; possibly TRBD1 for D (5 bases). This clonotype was sampled from a man younger than 45 in good health and CMV-seropositive. CDR3 region: CASREDTLGIQYF. CDR3 nucleotides: TGTGCCAGCAGAGAGGACACTTTAGGCATTCAGTACTTC.